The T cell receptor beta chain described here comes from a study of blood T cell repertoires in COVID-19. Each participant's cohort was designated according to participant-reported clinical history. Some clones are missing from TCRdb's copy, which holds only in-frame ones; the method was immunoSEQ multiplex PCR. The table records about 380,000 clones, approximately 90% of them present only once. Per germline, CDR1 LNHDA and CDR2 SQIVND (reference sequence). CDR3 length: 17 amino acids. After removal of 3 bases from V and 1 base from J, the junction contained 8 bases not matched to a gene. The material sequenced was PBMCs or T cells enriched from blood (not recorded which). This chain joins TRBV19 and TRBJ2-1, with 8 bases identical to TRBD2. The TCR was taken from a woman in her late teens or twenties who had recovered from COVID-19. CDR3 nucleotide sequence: TGTGCCAGTAGTATCGGGGGGGCAACCGGGTCCTACAATGAGCAGTTCTTC. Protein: CASSIGGATGSYNEQFF.